This is a list of T cell receptor beta chains from one sample in a study of T cell repertoires in cytomegalovirus infection. Which antigens these TCRs recognize remains unknown. TCRdb called the reads again in MiXCR, with one record for every CDR3 protein. The table has approximately 990,000 distinct CDR3 sequences, more than 25% seen once. The sample was cultured CD8+ T cells from PBMCs, taken from culture after CMV antigen stimulation. These receptors all stem from a human donor in good health (CMV status not recorded). Some clones in this sample may be carry-over from other donors' samples. Both conserved end residues are part of each CDR3. Fields, in order: J gene, CDR3 length, clone size, D gene, V gene, CDR3 DNA, CDR3 protein. A D gene is named only where the DNA matches it firmly. The size entry is marked missing in some rows and otherwise reads once, few, many or a size class.

TRBJ2-3,16,few,-,TRBV4-1,TGCGCCAGCAGCCAAGTTGTGGGGGGGCCGACAGATACGCAGTATTTT,CASSQVVGGPTDTQYF
TRBJ2-1,14,-,TRBD1,TRBV29-1,TGCAGCGTAGACAGGGAGAGCTCCTACAATGAGCAGTTCTTC,CSVDRESSYNEQFF
TRBJ2-3,18,-,TRBD2,TRBV5-1,TGCGCCAGCAGCTTCCCGGGACTAGCGGGGGGGCCGCCAGATACGCAGTATTTT,CASSFPGLAGGPPDTQYF
TRBJ2-1,12,few,-,TRBV6-6,TGTGCCAGCACCCTAGAGGGGGATGAGCAGTTCTTC,CASTLEGDEQFF
TRBJ1-1,12,few,-,TRBV12-3/TRBV12-4,TGTGCCAGCAGTATGGGACGGAGTGAAGCTTTCTTT,CASSMGRSEAFF
TRBJ2-3,18,few,-,TRBV24-1,TGTGCCACCAGTGACTCTCCTCTCGCCGGATCTAGCACAGATACGCAGTATTTT,CATSDSPLAGSSTDTQYF
TRBJ1-1,17,many,-,TRBV5-1,TGCGCCAGCAGCTTGGCCTGGGCAGGGCTTAGGAACACTGAAGCTTTCTTT,CASSLAWAGLRNTEAFF
TRBJ2-3,12,-,-,TRBV7-2,TGTGCCAGCACCTATGGGGCAGATACGCAGTATTTT,CASTYGADTQYF
TRBJ2-5,14,-,TRBD2,TRBV7-9,TGTGCCAGCACCCCTGCGGCGGGAGAAGAGACCCAGTACTTC,CASTPAAGEETQYF
TRBJ2-2,16,many,-,TRBV7-6,TGTGCCAGCAGCCTTGTGTTTAGGGGGAGCACCGGGGAGCTGTTTTTT,CASSLVFRGSTGELFF
TRBJ2-1,15,few,-,TRBV6-2/TRBV6-3,TGTGCCAGCAGTCCCCGAGGGCTATATTACAATGAGCAGTTCTTC,CASSPRGLYYNEQFF
TRBJ2-3,15,-,TRBD2,TRBV28,TGTGCCGTCGATAAGCGGGGGTCTAGCACAGATACGCAGTATTTT,CAVDKRGSSTDTQYF
TRBJ2-1,17,-,TRBD1,TRBV6-2/TRBV6-3,TGTGCCAGCAGTTCCTTACCGGACAGGGGGCCCTACAATGAGCAGTTCTTC,CASSSLPDRGPYNEQFF
TRBJ2-1,11,few,-,TRBV7-9,TGTGCCAGCAGCGGCCCCTGGGAGCAGTTCTTC,CASSGPWEQFF
TRBJ2-3,14,-,-,TRBV4-1,TGCGCCAGCAGCCAAAGAGGCCTATCTGATACGCAGTATTTT,CASSQRGLSDTQYF
TRBJ1-2,15,few,-,TRBV25-1,TGTGCCAGCATCGGGGTAACAGGAGACAACTATGGCTACACCTTC,CASIGVTGDNYGYTF
TRBJ1-1,18,-,-,TRBV27,TGTGCCAGCAGTTTAGCCGGGACCCATACACTTTTAAACACTGAAGCTTTCTTT,CASSLAGTHTLLNTEAFF
TRBJ1-5,14,-,-,TRBV27,TGTGCCAGCAGTTTATTTGGGGCAGGCCAGCCCCAGCATTTT,CASSLFGAGQPQHF
TRBJ1-1,13,few,-,TRBV27,TGTGCCAGCACCCGGGGAGGGGGGACTGAAGCTTTCTTT,CASTRGGGTEAFF